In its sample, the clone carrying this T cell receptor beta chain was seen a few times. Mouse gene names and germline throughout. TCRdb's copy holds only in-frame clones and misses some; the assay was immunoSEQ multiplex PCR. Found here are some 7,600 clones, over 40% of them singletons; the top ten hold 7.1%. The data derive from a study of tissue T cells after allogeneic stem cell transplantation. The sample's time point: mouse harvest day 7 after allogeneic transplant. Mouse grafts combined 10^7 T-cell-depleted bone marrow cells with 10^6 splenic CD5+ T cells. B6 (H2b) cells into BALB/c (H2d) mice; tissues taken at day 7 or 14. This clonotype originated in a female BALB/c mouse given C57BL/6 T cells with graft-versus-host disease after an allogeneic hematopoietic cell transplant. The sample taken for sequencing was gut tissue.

The CDR3 DNA, read in part, is TGCTCCAGCAGTCCCACAGGGTTTTCCAACGAAAGATTATTT. It is translated as CSSSPTGFSNERLF. The complete CDR3 reads CSSSPTGFSNERLFF. This chain links TRBV23 with TRBJ1-4; the D call of TRBD1 is as the table states it, not checked on the DNA. The missing CDR3 end, 1 residue past where the read stops, is filled in from the germline J gene. Looked up from germline, CDR1 is KGHTA and CDR2 is FQNQQP. The CDR3 has 15 residues.